These 23 T cell receptor beta chains share one sample of origin, sequenced in a study of blood T cell repertoires in COVID-19. The table came from immunoSEQ multiplex PCR; TCRdb's copy has only in-frame clones and leaves some out. The table has a few hundred thousand clones, 80% to 90% seen once; the top ten hold around 10%. The sample comprised PBMCs or T cells enriched from blood (not recorded which). The source of these receptors is a woman in her 50s who had recovered from COVID-19.

The gene calls are TRBV4-3 and TRBJ1-5; tentative D call: TRBD1 (6 bases). With 5 bases removed from V and 2 bases from J, the gap between germline ends came to 13 bases. The germline V gene has CDR1 LGHNA and CDR2 YSLEER. This CDR3 has 15 residues. CDR3 region: CASSEGVGGNQPQHF. In DNA form, the CDR3 reads TGCGCCAGCAGCGAGGGGGTAGGGGGCAATCAGCCCCAGCATTTT.

This chain uses TRBV29-1 with TRBJ1-1; 9 bases fit TRBD1. The CDR3 extends over 12 amino acids. V was pared by 7 bases and J by 6 bases, with 6 bases of the junction left unmatched. Germline V gene lookup returns CDR1 SQVTM and CDR2 ANQGSEA. The CDR3 DNA reads TGCAGCGCAAGCACAGGGGGCTCTGAAGCTTTCTTT. It specifies CSASTGGSEAFF. Full variable domain (outside the CDR3, taken from reference TRBV29-1 and TRBJ1-1): SAVISQKPSRDICQRGTSLTIQCQVDSQVTMMFWYRQQPGQSLTLIATANQGSEATYESGFVIDKFPISRPNLTFSTLTVSNMSPEDSSIYLCSASTGGSEAFFGQGTRLTVV.

This clone has a handful of counts. The V gene is TRBV28, the J gene TRBJ2-2; TRBD2 is a possible D gene (5 bases). Per germline, CDR1 MDHEN and CDR2 SYDVKM. The CDR3 consists of 15 residues. With 2 bases removed from V and 7 bases from J, the gap between germline ends came to 14 bases. CDR3: CASSLTPGSRGELFF. CDR3 DNA: TGTGCCAGCAGTTTAACCCCGGGAAGTCGCGGGGAGCTGTTTTTT.

V usage is TRBV25-1 and J usage is TRBJ1-4; no clear D gene. Germline CDR1 MGHDK, CDR2 SYGVNS. This CDR3 is built from 14 residues. V was cut by 6 bases and J by 5 bases, with 13 bases left in between. CDR3 nucleotide sequence: TGTGCCAGCAGGACGGGGTCGGGGAATGAAAAACTGTTTTTT. Its protein product is CASRTGSGNEKLFF.

The chain combines TRBV27 with TRBJ1-6, with D uncertain. Deletions cut 4 bases from V and 1 base from J, with 2 bases between. CDR3 size: 13 residues. The V gene's germline CDR1 is MNHEY and CDR2 SMNVEV (reference sequence). CDR3 sequence (DNA): TGTGCCAGCAGTTCTTCCTATAATTCACCCCTCCACTTT. It yields the protein CASSSSYNSPLHF.

This clone was found a few times. J is TRBJ2-7 and V is TRBV5-1, with 7 bases fitting TRBD1. The CDR3 is 13 amino acids. Looked up from germline, CDR1 is SGHRS and CDR2 is YFSETQ. Trimming cost V 4 bases and J 2 bases; bases outside gene matches: 3. This CDR3 reads CASSPGTAYEQYF. The CDR3 DNA follows: TGCGCCAGCAGCCCCGGGACAGCCTACGAGCAGTACTTC. Variable domain in full (rest from reference TRBV5-1 and TRBJ2-7): KAGVTQTPRYLIKTRGQQVTLSCSPISGHRSVSWYQQTPGQGLQFLFEYFSETQRNKGNFPGRFSGRQFSNSRSEMNVSTLELGDSALYLCASSPGTAYEQYFGPGTRLTVT.

This rearrangement joins TRBV7-2 to TRBJ2-3; maybe TRBD1 (7 bases). Trimming cost V 4 bases and J 2 bases, with 22 bases left between them. There are 18 residues in the CDR3. CDR1 SGHTA and CDR2 FQGNSA come from the germline V gene. CDR3 protein: CASSSTGRPYLFTDTQYF. CDR3 DNA sequence: TGTGCCAGCAGCTCGACAGGGAGGCCCTACCTATTCACAGATACGCAGTATTTT.

The chain has TRBV7-2 and TRBJ1-4, with D maybe TRBD1 (5 bases). Germline CDR1 SGHTA, CDR2 FQGNSA. The ends were cut back, 0 bases at V and 8 bases at J, with 7 bases in the middle. The CDR3 sequence is 13 residues long. The CDR3 sequence is CASSLAGPEKLFF. CDR3 bases: TGTGCCAGCAGCTTAGCGGGGCCGGAAAAACTGTTTTTT.

The chain employs TRBV5-1 and TRBJ2-7; the D gene is possibly TRBD1 (6 bases). The CDR3 is 13 amino acids. Trimming pared 0 bases from V and 6 bases from J, leaving 10 bases between. The V gene's germline CDR1 is SGHRS and CDR2 YFSETQ. CDR3 sequence (DNA): TGCGCCAGCAGCTTGGCCTCAGGGGTCGAGCAGTACTTC. It specifies CASSLASGVEQYF.

This rearrangement joins TRBV6-5 to TRBJ1-5; perhaps TRBD1 as D (5 bases). Germline V gene lookup returns CDR1 MNHEY and CDR2 SVGAGI. Trimming stripped 7 bases from V and 4 bases from J, with 11 bases between. The length of the CDR3 is 13 residues. The CDR3 loop reads CASTRGGNQPQHF. The CDR3 coding sequence is TGTGCCAGCACCCGTGGGGGGAATCAGCCCCAGCATTTT.

This sequence joins TRBV9 and TRBJ1-1; no definite D call. The V gene lost 0 bases and the J gene lost 7 bases, with 7 bases spanning the gap. The CDR3 totals 12 residues. CDR1 and CDR2 from the germline V gene are SGDLS and YYNGEE. The CDR3 DNA follows: TGTGCCAGCAGCGTAGTATTGAGTGAAGCTTTCTTT. Translating it yields CASSVVLSEAFF.

In DNA form, the CDR3 reads TGTGCCAGCAGCTTGACGACAGGCGTAGATGGCTACACCTTC. This codes for CASSLTTGVDGYTF. The chain has TRBV5-6 and TRBJ1-2; weak D call: TRBD1 (6 bases). Per the germline V gene, CDR1 is SGHDT and CDR2 is YYEEEE. This CDR3 is 14 amino acids long. V dropped 1 base and J dropped 6 bases, with 13 bases sitting between them. The full variable domain, completed using reference TRBV5-6 and TRBJ1-2, is DAGVTQSPTHLIKTRGQQVTLRCSPKSGHDTVSWYQQALGQGPQFIFQYYEEEERQRGNFPDRFSGHQFPNYSSELNVNALLLGDSALYLCASSLTTGVDGYTFGSGTRLTVV.

V and J are TRBV21-1 and TRBJ1-1; the table calls TRBD1, which could not be checked here. TRBV21-1 is deemed a pseudogene. This CDR3 has 13 residues. For the CDR3, the DNA is TGTGCCAGCCAGCCCGAACAGCACACTGAAGCTTTCTTT. It codes for CASQPEQHTEAFF.

The V call is TRBV7-9, the J call TRBJ1-1, with TRBD1 matching over 7 bases. V gave up 7 bases and J gave up 1 base; unmatched junction bases: 9. Germline lookup yields CDR1 SEHNR and CDR2 FQNEAQ (reference sequence). The CDR3 contains 15 residues. The CDR3 bases are TGTGCCAGCATGATACCGGGACAGCGGAACACTGAAGCTTTCTTT. Amino acid sequence: CASMIPGQRNTEAFF.

This clone was seen a single time. The V gene is TRBV29-1, the J gene TRBJ1-1, with 7 bases identical to TRBD1. V lost 6 bases, J lost 6 bases, and 10 bases stayed unmatched. CDR3 size: 13 residues. Germline values: CDR1 SQVTM, CDR2 ANQGSEA. The CDR3 sequence: CSVEQGKGAEAFF. The CDR3 DNA sequence: TGCAGCGTGGAACAGGGGAAGGGGGCTGAAGCTTTCTTT.

This clone showed up just once. The same CDR3 can be traced to other DNA sequences in this sample. The chain employs TRBV2 and TRBJ2-1; perhaps TRBD2 as D (5 bases). The germline V gene has CDR1 SNHLY and CDR2 FYNNEI. Trimming shortened V by 4 bases and J by 5 bases, and 9 bases separated the two germline ends. This CDR3 region has 13 residues. CDR3 sequence (DNA): TGTGCCAGCAGTGTCGAGAGGGACAATGAGCAGTTCTTC. Translation: CASSVERDNEQFF.

This CDR3 reads CAWSVGAGGELFF. As DNA, the CDR3 is TGTGCCTGGAGTGTTGGTGCCGGCGGGGAGCTGTTTTTT. The chain is built from TRBV30 and TRBJ2-2; D gene unclear. Germline CDR1 GTSNPN, CDR2 SVGIG (reference sequence). There are 13 residues in the CDR3. Trimming cost V 0 bases and J 7 bases, with 9 bases left between them. Drawing the rest from reference TRBV30 and TRBJ2-2, the complete variable domain is SQTIHQWPATLVQPVGSPLSLECTVEGTSNPNLYWYRQAAGRGLQLLFYSVGIGQISSEVPQNLSASRPQDRQFILSSKKLLLSDSGFYLCAWSVGAGGELFFGEGSRLTVL.

This clone was seen more than once but under ten times. This chain links TRBV7-9 with TRBJ2-7; D ambiguous. There are 13 residues in the CDR3. Trimming pared 0 bases from V and 4 bases from J, leaving 7 bases between. Germline CDR1 SEHNR, CDR2 FQNEAQ (reference sequence). The CDR3 bases are TGTGCCAGCAGCTTAGCCATAGAGTACGAGCAGTACTTC. Its translation is CASSLAIEYEQYF.

The J gene is TRBJ1-1, the V gene TRBV11-2, with D possibly TRBD1 on 5 matching bases. CDR1 and CDR2 from the germline V gene are SGHAT and FQNNGV. Trimming removed 4 bases at V and 0 bases at J, with 24 bases between. The CDR3 has 19 residues. CDR3 region: CASSWTEVWGVEMNTEAFF. In DNA, the CDR3 is TGTGCCAGCAGCTGGACCGAGGTTTGGGGGGTAGAGATGAACACTGAAGCTTTCTTT.

CDR3 loop: CASSLVVGSVNQPQHF. CDR3 coding DNA: TGTGCCAGCAGCTTAGTCGTCGGGTCGGTAAATCAGCCCCAGCATTTT. The chain is built from TRBV7-9 and TRBJ1-5, with unresolved D. Germline V gene data show CDR1 as SEHNR and CDR2 as FQNEAQ (reference sequence). The V end was cut by 1 base, the J end by 4 bases, with 14 bases between. The CDR3 spans 16 residues.

V and J are TRBV7-2 and TRBJ2-7, with 8 bases that match TRBD2. Trimming removed 0 bases from V and 0 bases from J; junction bases left unmatched: 7. This CDR3 has 17 residues. Germline assignment: CDR1 SGHTA and CDR2 FQGNSA. In DNA, the CDR3 is TGTGCCAGCAGCTTAGCGTTTGGTAGCGGGATCTCCTACGAGCAGTACTTC. Translating gives CASSLAFGSGISYEQYF. Complete variable domain (other parts from reference TRBV7-2 and TRBJ2-7): GAGVSQSPSNKVTEKGKDVELRCDPISGHTALYWYRQSLGQGLEFLIYFQGNSAPDKSGLPSDRFSAERTGGSVSTLTIQRTQQEDSAVYLCASSLAFGSGISYEQYFGPGTRLTVT.

The chain joins TRBV6-6 to TRBJ2-2; the match to TRBD2 covers 7 bases. The CDR3 consists of 18 residues. The V gene's germline CDR1 is MNHNY and CDR2 SVGAGI (reference sequence). Trimming cost V 5 bases and J 5 bases; bases outside gene matches: 17. The CDR3 protein is CASSLRGEGPLRTGELFF. CDR3 nucleotide sequence: TGTGCCAGCAGTCTTCGAGGGGAGGGTCCCCTTCGAACCGGGGAGCTGTTTTTT.

The rearrangement joins TRBV4-2 to TRBJ1-3; no firm D call. This CDR3 is built from 15 residues. The V and J ends lost 4 bases and 0 bases respectively, with 10 bases between them. CDR1 and CDR2 from the germline V gene are LGHNA and YNFKEQ. The CDR3 reads CASSPQGGSGNTIYF. In DNA, the CDR3 is TGTGCCAGCAGCCCGCAAGGCGGCTCTGGAAACACCATATATTTT.